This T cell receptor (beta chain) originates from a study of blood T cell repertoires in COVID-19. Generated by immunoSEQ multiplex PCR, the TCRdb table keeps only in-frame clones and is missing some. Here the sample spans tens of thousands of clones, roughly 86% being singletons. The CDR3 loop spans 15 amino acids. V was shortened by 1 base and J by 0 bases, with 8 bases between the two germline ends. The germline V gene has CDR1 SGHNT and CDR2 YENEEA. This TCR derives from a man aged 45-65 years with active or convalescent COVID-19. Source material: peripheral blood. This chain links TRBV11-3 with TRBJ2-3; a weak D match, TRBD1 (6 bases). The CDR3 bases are TGTGCCAGCAGCTTAGCACAGGGAAGCACAGATACGCAGTATTTT. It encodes CASSLAQGSTDTQYF.